This TCR beta chain comes out of a study of blood T cell repertoires in COVID-19. How the authors handled the data: Reference gene primer amplification gave estimated nucleated cell counts. Data came from immunoSEQ multiplex PCR; TCRdb stores just in-frame clones and leaves some out. V and J calls plus clone size are reproduced from that table; the DNA served to infer D and trimming. This repertoire shows 150,000 to 200,000 clones, about 80% found once; its top ten account for 22%. Sequencing used peripheral blood. This TCR came from a woman of 80 years or more with acute or convalescent COVID-19.

CDR3 bases: TGCAGCGTTGCCGACAGCAGGGGTGGCTACACCTTC. Protein sequence: CSVADSRGGYTF. V is TRBV29-1 and J is TRBJ1-2; D is possibly TRBD1 (6 bases). Germline V gene sequence: CDR1 SQVTM, CDR2 ANQGSEA. CDR3 length: 12 amino acids. V was shortened by 4 bases and J by 7 bases, with 13 bases between the two germline ends.